A selection of T cell receptor beta chains follows, all from one sample in a study of blood T cell repertoires in COVID-19. Clones were sequenced by immunoSEQ multiplex PCR, and TCRdb holds only the in-frame ones, with some missing. Of roughly 30,000 clones in the sample, around nine tenths were seen once. Sequencing was performed on peripheral blood. Receptors originate from a man aged 65 to 85 with acute or convalescent COVID-19. Each CDR3 is given with its conserved first and last residue.

>TRBV24-1|TRBJ1-2
CATSDSKTGHGYTF
>TRBV6-2/TRBV6-3|TRBJ1-4
CASSPPGQDGKIGLFF
>TRBV18|TRBJ1-3
CASSPTGEPGNTIYF
>TRBV7-2|TRBJ1-2
CASSSPGDIYGYTF
>TRBV11-2|TRBJ2-3
CASSLVLGQADTQYF
>TRBV10-3|TRBJ2-5
CAISPGGTQYF
>TRBV24-1|TRBJ1-1
CATGGGRGTNTEAFF
>TRBV9|TRBJ2-3
CASAAGYSTDTQYF
>TRBV19|TRBJ1-2
CASSWGQLYGYTF
>TRBV18|TRBJ1-5
CASSPLGTGNQPQHF
>TRBV5-1|TRBJ2-1
CASSSGQTDDNEQFF
>TRBV6-2/TRBV6-3|TRBJ1-3
CASSPGTGSTGNTIYF
>TRBV6-1|TRBJ1-2
CASSEGRQAFYGYTF
>TRBV4-1|TRBJ2-7
CASSQGAGEGSYFEQYF
>TRBV2|TRBJ2-7
CASSAPPEQYF
>TRBV21-1|TRBJ1-1
CASSKWEVSVRRRRNTEAFF
>TRBV30|TRBJ2-7
CAWSTGTYEQYF
>TRBV7-6|TRBJ1-1
CASSARYRDRAGDTEAFF
>TRBV12-3/TRBV12-4|TRBJ1-2
CASSLDQFLGYTF
>TRBV12-3/TRBV12-4|TRBJ2-3
CASTGRAGARYF
>TRBV5-4|TRBJ2-2
CASREDSGNTGELFF
>TRBV6-2/TRBV6-3|TRBJ1-2
CASSYDRAYGYTF
>TRBV10-1|TRBJ1-1
CASSVGGGEAFF
>TRBV28|TRBJ1-5
CASSFFQVSNQPQHF
>TRBV23-1|TRBJ1-4
CASSQGDRKNEKLFF
>TRBV3-1/TRBV3-2|TRBJ1-2
CASSQVAVLGYTF
>TRBV4-1|TRBJ1-6
CASSVLGPQNSPLHF
>TRBV5-8|TRBJ2-5
CASSFGQIAQETQYF
>TRBV12-3/TRBV12-4|TRBJ1-4
CASRPGVGEKLFF